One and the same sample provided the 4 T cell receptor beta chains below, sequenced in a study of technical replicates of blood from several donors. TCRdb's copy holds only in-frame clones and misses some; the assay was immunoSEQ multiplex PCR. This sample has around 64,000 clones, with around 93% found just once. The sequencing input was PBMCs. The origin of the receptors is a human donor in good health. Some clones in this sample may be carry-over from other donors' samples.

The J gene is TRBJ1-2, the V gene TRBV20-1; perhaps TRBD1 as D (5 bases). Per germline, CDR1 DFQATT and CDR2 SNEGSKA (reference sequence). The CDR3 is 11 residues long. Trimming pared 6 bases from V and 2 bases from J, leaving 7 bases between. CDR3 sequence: CSAGVNYGYTF. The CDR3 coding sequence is TGCAGTGCAGGGGTCAACTATGGCTACACCTTC.

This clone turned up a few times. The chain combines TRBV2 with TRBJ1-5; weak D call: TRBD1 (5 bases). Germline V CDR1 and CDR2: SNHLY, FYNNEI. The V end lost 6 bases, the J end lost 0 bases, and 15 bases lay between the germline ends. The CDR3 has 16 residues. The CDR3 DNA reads TGTGCCAGCAGAGACCCTCAGGGTTATAGCAATCAGCCCCAGCATTTT. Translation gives CASRDPQGYSNQPQHF.

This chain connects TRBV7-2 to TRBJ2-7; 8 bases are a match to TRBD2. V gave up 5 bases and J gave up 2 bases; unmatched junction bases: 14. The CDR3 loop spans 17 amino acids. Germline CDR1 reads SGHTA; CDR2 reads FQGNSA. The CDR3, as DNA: TGTGCCAGCAGCCCACAACAGAGCAGCGGGGGCCCCTACGAGCAGTACTTC. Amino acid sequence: CASSPQQSSGGPYEQYF.

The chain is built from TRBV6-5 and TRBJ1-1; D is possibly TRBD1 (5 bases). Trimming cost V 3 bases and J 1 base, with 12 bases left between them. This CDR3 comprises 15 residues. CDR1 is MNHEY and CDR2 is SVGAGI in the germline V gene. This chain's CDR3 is CASSYLGGPNTEAFF. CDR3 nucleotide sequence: TGTGCCAGCAGTTATTTGGGGGGACCGAACACTGAAGCTTTCTTT.